The present TCR beta chain was sequenced within a study of identical twins. MiXCR, run by TCRdb on the 5' RACE reads, gives a single entry per CDR3 protein. Of 450,000 or so distinct CDR3 sequences in the sample, approximately 24% were seen once. In every case, the donor was a healthy Caucasian. The CDR3 spans 13 residues. V dropped 5 bases and J dropped 7 bases, with 15 bases sitting between them. The same sample was also studied in work on T cells expressing NK-cell markers. That study reports: These same clonotypes (in four donors) also led the CD3+CD56-NKG2C+ fraction.

The rearrangement joins TRBV12-3 or TRBV12-4 to TRBJ2-7; maybe TRBD1 (7 bases). The clonotype was recovered from a woman between 18 and 29 years old in good health. The material sequenced was CD4+ T cells sorted from blood. The CDR3 is CASSAAGGWEQYF. In DNA form, the CDR3 reads TGTGCCAGCAGTGCGGCAGGGGGGTGGGAGCAGTACTTC.